What follows are 8 T cell receptor beta chains derived from one specimen sequenced in a study of blood T cell repertoires in COVID-19. Here immunoSEQ multiplex PCR was the method, and the copy in TCRdb shows in-frame clones only, minus some. The data contain almost 80,000 clones, about nine tenths of them singletons. Sequencing was carried out using peripheral blood. All receptors derive from an elderly woman with acute or convalescent COVID-19.

The chain carries TRBV4-1 and TRBJ1-2; 7 positions agree with TRBD1. After removal of 2 bases from V and 6 bases from J, the junction contained 9 bases not matched to a gene. The CDR3 is 15 amino acids. CDR1 is MGHRA and CDR2 is YSYEKL in the germline V gene. The CDR3 coding sequence is TGCGCCAGCAGCCAATCGATGACAGGGCTCCATGGCTACACCTTC. Protein: CASSQSMTGLHGYTF.

CDR3 region: CASSSGGQRGNTIYF. The CDR3 coding sequence is TGCGCCAGCAGCTCGGGTGGACAGCGGGGAAACACCATATATTTT. The chain recombines TRBV5-1 with TRBJ1-3; TRBD1 might be the D (6 bases). The CDR3 extends over 15 amino acids. The germline V gene encodes CDR1 SGHRS and CDR2 YFSETQ. With 3 bases removed from V and 4 bases from J, the gap between germline ends came to 14 bases.

The rearrangement uses TRBV5-1 and TRBJ2-7; 12 nucleotides match TRBD2. This CDR3 has 16 amino acids. After removal of 1 base from V and 7 bases from J, the junction contained 9 bases not matched to a gene. Germline V gene data show CDR1 as SGHRS and CDR2 as YFSETQ. The CDR3: CASSLRRTSGEGEQYF. The CDR3 DNA sequence: TGCGCCAGCAGCTTGCGTAGGACTAGCGGGGAGGGTGAGCAGTACTTC.

This chain connects TRBV4-3 to TRBJ2-1, with D possibly matching TRBD1 (6 bases). This CDR3 contains 16 residues. Trimming left V 0 bases short and J 2 bases short, with 11 bases between. Germline CDR1 LGHNA, CDR2 YSLEER. The CDR3 DNA sequence: TGCGCCAGCAGCCAAGATCAAACAGGGACCTACAATGAGCAGTTCTTC. It codes for CASSQDQTGTYNEQFF.

V and J are TRBV5-6 and TRBJ2-5; D gene unclear. The V end lost 0 bases, the J end lost 2 bases, and 11 bases lay between the germline ends. CDR1 is SGHDT, CDR2 YYEEEE, per germline. The CDR3 loop spans 15 amino acids. CDR3 loop: CASSLAWAGQETQYF. The CDR3 DNA reads as TGTGCCAGCAGCTTGGCGTGGGCAGGACAAGAGACCCAGTACTTC.

The genes are TRBV9 and TRBJ1-2; no definite D call. V was pared by 2 bases and J by 2 bases, with 4 bases between. The CDR3 loop spans 12 amino acids. Germline V gene sequence: CDR1 SGDLS, CDR2 YYNGEE. CDR3 residues: CASSVSNYGYTF. CDR3 in DNA: TGTGCCAGCAGCGTCTCGAACTATGGCTACACCTTC. The full variable domain, rest sourced from reference TRBV9 and TRBJ1-2, is DSGVTQTPKHLITATGQRVTLRCSPRSGDLSVYWYQQSLDQGLQFLIQYYNGEERAKGNILERFSAQQFPDLHSELNLSSLELGDSALYFCASSVSNYGYTFGSGTRLTVV.

The gene calls are TRBV24-1 and TRBJ1-4; possible D gene TRBD1, 5 bases. Per germline, CDR1 KGHDR and CDR2 SFDVKD. CDR3 length: 16 amino acids. V was trimmed by 5 bases and J by 6 bases, leaving 18 bases between them. The CDR3 DNA reads as TGTGCCACCAGTGCGGGGGGACCCCTAACGGATGAAAAACTGTTTTTT. Encoded protein: CATSAGGPLTDEKLFF.

In this sample, this clone turned up a few times. The J gene is TRBJ2-2, the V gene TRBV19, with 7 nucleotides matching TRBD2. Trimming took 6 bases from V and 4 from J; bases not matched to a gene: 14. Germline CDR1 LNHDA, CDR2 SQIVND (reference sequence). CDR3 length: 17 amino acids. The CDR3 sequence is CASRRSWGGEGTGELFF. The CDR3 DNA sequence: TGTGCCAGTAGGAGATCCTGGGGGGGAGAGGGCACCGGGGAGCTGTTTTTT.